The 4 T cell receptor beta chains reported below all come from one sample, sequenced in a study of CD8 T cells in ankylosing spondylitis. These receptors' antigens are unknown. Findings and caveats of the study: The study identified a TCR beta motif of under ten highly homologous variants that appeared characteristic of ankylosing spondylitis blood.

TCRdb reprocessed the 5' RACE reads with MiXCR, giving one entry per CDR3 protein. Altogether roughly 450,000 distinct CDR3 sequences are present, 25% to 30% being singletons, with the ten largest covering roughly 0.8%. The sequenced sample consisted of blood, either unsorted or a sorted T cell fraction (not recorded which). The receptors stem from a male donor with ankylosing spondylitis.

The chain recombines TRBV6-5 with TRBJ2-5; TRBD1 matches at 8 bases. V lost 4 bases, J lost 7 bases, and 11 bases stayed unmatched. The CDR3 spans 15 residues. Germline CDR1 is MNHEY and CDR2 is SVGAGI. CDR3 bases: TGTGCCAGCAGTTCCACTCCAGGGGGCGAGGTGACCCAGTACTTC. The encoded protein is CASSSTPGGEVTQYF.

This clonotype has just a few counts. The chain is built from TRBV7-2 and TRBJ2-1, with 14 bases identical to TRBD2. After removal of 6 bases from V and 7 bases from J, the junction contained 5 bases not matched to a gene. Germline V gene data show CDR1 as SGHTA and CDR2 as FQGNSA. This CDR3 spans 15 amino acids. For the CDR3, the DNA is TGTGCCAGCAGACCTAGACTAGCGGGAGGGAATGAGCAGTTCTTC. Residues: CASRPRLAGGNEQFF. Drawing the rest from reference TRBV7-2 and TRBJ2-1, the complete variable domain is GAGVSQSPSNKVTEKGKDVELRCDPISGHTALYWYRQSLGQGLEFLIYFQGNSAPDKSGLPSDRFSAERTGGSVSTLTIQRTQQEDSAVYLCASRPRLAGGNEQFFGPGTRLTVL.

V usage is TRBV15 and J usage is TRBJ2-7; 14 bases agree with TRBD2. The germline V gene encodes CDR1 LNHNV and CDR2 YYDKDF (reference sequence). CDR3 size: 16 residues. J was trimmed by 2 bases and V by 0 bases; bases with no gene match: 0. This CDR3 reads CATSREGLAGAYEQYF. The DNA for the CDR3 is TGTGCCACCAGCAGAGAGGGACTAGCGGGAGCCTACGAGCAGTACTTC.

This clonotype came up a few times. The CDR3, as DNA: TGTGCCAGCAGTCACCCGGGACAGAAGAACACTGAAGCTTTCTTT. Protein sequence: CASSHPGQKNTEAFF. This sequence joins TRBV25-1 and TRBJ1-1, with 7 nucleotides matching TRBD1. This CDR3 contains 15 residues. The J segment lost 1 base and the V segment lost 5 bases, leaving 7 bases of the junction unmatched. Germline V gene lookup returns CDR1 MGHDK and CDR2 SYGVNS. Full variable domain (outside the CDR3, taken from reference TRBV25-1 and TRBJ1-1): EADIYQTPRYLVIGTGKKITLECSQTMGHDKMYWYQQDPGMELHLIHYSYGVNSTEKGDLSSESTVSRIRTEHFPLTLESARPSHTSQYLCASSHPGQKNTEAFFGQGTRLTVV.